The 8 T cell receptor beta chains below all came from one sample that was sequenced in a study of blood T cell repertoires in COVID-19. Only in-frame clones appear in the TCRdb table, and some are missing; sequencing was by immunoSEQ multiplex PCR. Found here are 200,000 to 250,000 clones, roughly 82% of them singletons; the top ten hold 9.7%. Input material: peripheral blood. The receptors come from a man in his fifties or sixties with active or convalescent COVID-19.

This chain connects TRBV6-2 or TRBV6-3 to TRBJ2-7; the D is unclear. CDR1 and CDR2 (germline): MNHEY, SVGEGT. The CDR3 contains 15 residues. Trimming took off 0 bases at V and 1 base at J, with 10 bases between the two ends. DNA of the CDR3: TGTGCCAGCAGTTACTCGATAGTCGTTTCCTACGAGCAGTACTTC. Its translation is CASSYSIVVSYEQYF.

This sequence joins TRBV7-9 and TRBJ2-4; D perhaps matches TRBD2 (7 bases). CDR1 SEHNR and CDR2 FQNEAQ come from the germline V gene (reference sequence). The CDR3 is made up of 13 amino acids. The ends were cut back, 5 bases at V and 6 bases at J, with 11 bases in the middle. In DNA, the CDR3 is TGTGCCAGCAGCCGCGGGGGCCGAAACATTCAGTACTTC. Protein product: CASSRGGRNIQYF.

This chain joins TRBV4-2 and TRBJ2-5; 7 bases fit TRBD2. Germline V gene lookup returns CDR1 LGHNA and CDR2 YNFKEQ. After removal of 4 bases from V and 2 bases from J, the junction contained 7 bases not matched to a gene. This CDR3 has 15 amino acids. CDR3 sequence: CASSLTGGEQETQYF. As DNA, the CDR3 is TGTGCCAGCAGCCTTACGGGGGGTGAACAAGAGACCCAGTACTTC.

This chain joins TRBV5-1 and TRBJ1-2; unclear D gene. V shed 1 base and J shed 1 base, with 5 bases lying between them. From germline, CDR1 is SGHRS and CDR2 YFSETQ. This CDR3 has 13 amino acids. The CDR3 bases are TGCGCCAGCAGCTTGAACGGTAACTATGGCTACACCTTC. Translation: CASSLNGNYGYTF.

The rearrangement uses TRBV29-1 and TRBJ2-1; D is perhaps TRBD2 (5 bases). The CDR3 loop spans 12 amino acids. Trimming pared 7 bases from V and 8 bases from J, leaving 15 bases between. Germline V gene data show CDR1 as SQVTM and CDR2 as ANQGSEA. CDR3 nucleotides: TGCAGCGGCTATTTGAGGGATCATGAGCAGTTCTTC. Its protein is CSGYLRDHEQFF.

The chain couples TRBV7-2 to TRBJ1-5; D uncertain. Germline CDR1 is SGHTA and CDR2 is FQGNSA. The V end lost 1 base, the J end lost 11 bases, and 12 bases lay between the germline ends. The CDR3 runs 13 residues. The CDR3 loop is CASSLVSGPAQHF. In DNA form, the CDR3 reads TGTGCCAGCAGCTTAGTTTCAGGCCCAGCCCAGCATTTT.

The chain links TRBV9 to TRBJ2-2; 8 nucleotides agree with TRBD1. The V gene end was trimmed by 1 base and the J gene end by 4 bases; junction bases not matched to a gene: 9. The CDR3 is made up of 17 amino acids. CDR1 is SGDLS, CDR2 YYNGEE, per germline. The CDR3 here is CASSVPLDRAGTGELFF. DNA for the CDR3: TGTGCCAGCAGCGTACCTCTGGACAGGGCGGGCACCGGGGAGCTGTTTTTT.

This clone was picked up a small number of times. The chain employs TRBV4-3 and TRBJ1-1; TRBD1 agrees at 9 bases. Germline V lookup: CDR1 LGHNA, CDR2 YSLEER. This CDR3 contains 14 residues. The J segment lost 6 bases and the V segment lost 1 base, leaving 3 bases of the junction unmatched. Here the CDR3 DNA reads TGCGCCAGCAGCCAAGGGGGACAGGGAGCTGAAGCTTTCTTT. Translated: CASSQGGQGAEAFF.